The TCR beta chain under discussion was sequenced for a study of somatic mutations in cytotoxic T cells in rheumatoid arthritis. Whole-study context: Sorting by flow gave nearly 100% purity for some V beta antibody-stained T-cell populations, including V beta1+ cells sequenced for TCRB.

Overall study results and limits: The identity of the antigens targeted by the expanded CD8+ clones remained unknown. Slight TRBV07 underrepresentation in rheumatoid arthritis patients went unadjusted for multiple comparisons. Patients with rheumatoid arthritis, but not healthy controls, had CD8+ clonality that increased with age.

Trimming removed 2 bases at V and 0 bases at J, with 11 bases between. The CDR3 is made up of 16 amino acids. The germline gives CDR1 MNHNS, CDR2 SASEGT. Generated by immunoSEQ multiplex PCR, the TCRdb table keeps only in-frame clones and is missing some. The sample holds thousands of clones, around 79% seen once. A note on this clone: Its antigen is unidentified.

The receptor was isolated from a woman aged 55-69 years in good health. The chain joins TRBV6-1 to TRBJ1-5; maybe TRBD1 (5 bases). Sequencing was done on a sample of CD8+ T cells sorted from blood. The CDR3 DNA sequence: TGTGCCAGCAGTGAAAGGGCAGGGTATAGCAATCAGCCCCAGCATTTT. It translates to CASSERAGYSNQPQHF.